This TCR beta chain was sequenced during a study of identical twins listed by TCRdb under 2016. Describing the broader study: TCR alpha and beta repertoires from monozygotic twins, unrelated adults of various ages and cord blood were deep-sequenced to test whether fetal clonotypes persist. To rule out contamination, replicate twin experiments were performed at different times with different library preparation protocols. Overall study outcomes, separate from this receptor: Compared with coincidental sharing between unrelated individuals, out-of-frame TCR alpha sequences shared between twins had an excess of sequences with low generation probability. Excess twin sharing in beta out-of-frame sequences was weaker because fewer shared sequences lowered the signal-to-noise ratio. Because the same donors could not be followed over many years, the conclusions relied on cross-sectional statistical analysis. Zero-insertion analyses could be partly confounded by invariant T cells such as MAIT and iNKT, though diverse VJ usage argued against such confounding for most clonotypes. Fewer insertions were carried by abundant cord blood beta clonotypes, a similar but weaker trend appeared in young adult naive repertoires, and no such trend appeared in memory repertoires. Recombination models systematically underestimated out-of-frame TCR alpha sharing in monozygotic twins but agreed with sharing between unrelated individuals.

Every donor was a healthy Caucasian. The study also sequenced three unrelated non-twin adults: a male aged 18 to 30, a male aged 50 to 60 and a female aged 50 to 60. Miltenyi CD45RO+ enrichment and human naive T-cell isolation kits were used to isolate memory (CD45RO+) and naive T cells from PBMC. Details on this clonotype: The antigen it binds to is not known. No base qualities exist here, and no much larger clone lies one base off it.

The germline V gene specifies LGHNA as CDR1 and YNFKEQ as CDR2. V is pared back by 1 base and J by 4 bases, with 14 bases lying between the germline termini. Including cysteine and phenylalanine, the CDR3 has 15 amino acids. Only the CDR3 DNA is retained, 45 bases long and in frame from the first base. Library preparation used 5' RACE. TCRdb lists the instrument as Illumina HiSeq 2000. A universal primer binding site was introduced by template switching, and a unique molecular identifier was present in the final cDNA, enabling accurate counting of TCR cDNA molecules. Specific primers in the conserved constant-segment region were used to synthesize first-strand cDNA for the TCR alpha and beta chains. To control for contamination, every cDNA library carried two barcodes: a SMART-Mk sample barcode plus Illumina barcodes. TruSeq adapter sequences and Illumina sample barcodes were added in two successive PCR steps. TCR alpha and beta cDNA libraries were sequenced on the Illumina HiSeq platform with custom primers. From the authors' description of their analysis: MiGEC was used to process raw reads and extract unique molecular identifiers, and MiXCR was used to find CDR3 positions. Recombination models were inferred per individual with the repgenHMM and IGoR tools using an EM algorithm. Shared clonotypes were analyzed with the tcR package in R, and sharing was normalized by the product of cloneset sizes. Out-of-frame nonproductive sequences were analyzed to study raw recombination free of thymic and clonal selection effects. TCRdb trimmed the raw reads at Q25, called clones with MiXCR and kept productive beta chains. One record per CDR3 amino acid sequence lists the most common genes and DNA. The authors' filters were not applied to this entry. This sample gives a few hundred thousand distinct CDR3 sequences in total; around 20% of them show up just once. Clones ranked in the top ten supply 12% of the sample.

This clonotype was sampled from a man in his forties or fifties in good health. The sequencing input was naive T cells sorted from blood. The label giving this sample's cell subset or site can be read as: cells isolated with a human naive T-cell isolation kit. The chain couples TRBV4-2 to TRBJ2-7, with the D gene too uncertain to name. Read as DNA, the sequence is TGTGCCAGCAGCCAAGGGCACATATCGGCGTACGAGCAGTACTTC. Its coded protein is CASSQGHISAYEQYF.